This is a list of T cell receptor beta chains from one sample in a study of CD8+ T cells in alopecia areata. The data were produced by immunoSEQ multiplex PCR, yet TCRdb's version contains in-frame clones alone and is incomplete. The sample includes approximately 12,000 clones, more than 50% seen only once; the top ten take 20% to 25%. Material: skin. The receptors derive from a human donor with alopecia areata. CDR3s include the opening cysteine and the closing phenylalanine or tryptophan. D genes are given only for firm matches. Only some rows state a clone size, as once, few, many or a class for expanded clones.

>-|TRBJ2-3|TRBV7-8|-
CASSSSGLDTQYF
TGTGCCAGCAGCTCCTCCGGTCTAGATACGCAGTATTTT
>-|TRBJ2-1|TRBV4-3|once
CASSQPSGDKRGSYNEQFF
TGCGCCAGCAGCCAACCTAGCGGAGATAAGAGGGGGTCCTACAATGAGCAGTTCTTC
>-|TRBJ1-5|TRBV4-3|few
CASSQVRGNQPQHF
TGCGCCAGCAGCCAAGTTCGGGGCAATCAGCCCCAGCATTTT
>-|TRBJ2-1|TRBV19|medium-sized
CASRRTDGYNEQFF
TGTGCCAGTAGACGGACGGACGGGTACAATGAGCAGTTCTTC
>-|TRBJ1-3|TRBV7-2|medium-sized
CASSSEPGNTIYF
TGTGCCAGCAGCTCTGAACCCGGAAACACCATATATTTT
>-|TRBJ1-2|TRBV7-2|-
CASSLFYGYTF
TGTGCCAGCAGCCTCTTCTATGGCTACACCTTC
>TRBD1|TRBJ1-2|TRBV2|-
CASSDPAGGSYGYTF
TGTGCCAGCAGTGACCCCGCAGGGGGCAGCTATGGCTACACCTTC
>TRBD1|TRBJ2-7|TRBV18|few
CASSSGTAPYEQYF
TGTGCCAGCTCTTCCGGGACAGCGCCCTACGAGCAGTACTTC
>-|TRBJ1-2|TRBV6-5|-
CASSLRRTANYGYTF
TGTGCCAGCAGTTTACGCCGGACAGCTAACTATGGCTACACCTTC
>-|TRBJ1-5|TRBV15|-
CATSIRGGHEHF
TGTGCCACCAGCATCAGGGGAGGGCACGAGCATTTT
>TRBD2|TRBJ2-1|TRBV7-9|medium-sized
CASSPGTSNNEQFF
TGTGCCAGCAGCCCCGGGACTAGTAACAATGAGCAGTTCTTC
>TRBD2|TRBJ2-1|TRBV6-4|few
CASSVLAGGEQFF
TGTGCCAGCAGTGTGCTAGCGGGGGGAGAGCAGTTCTTC